This T cell receptor beta chain was profiled in a study of T cell clones after liver transplantation. Points from the study as a whole: Compared with third party-reactive sequences, donor-reactive ones declined more, independent of withdrawal success.

Here immunoSEQ multiplex PCR was the method, and the copy in TCRdb shows in-frame clones only, minus some. The sample contains approximately 6,000 clones, roughly 78% of which appear only once. By share, this clone counts as medium-sized. As yet, its antigen is unknown. Per germline, CDR1 SGHRS and CDR2 YFSETQ. Trimming cost V 3 bases and J 1 base; bases outside gene matches: 3. The CDR3 runs 14 residues. This rearrangement joins TRBV5-1 to TRBJ1-1, with 7 bases matching TRBD1. This TCR was recovered from a human patient who received a liver transplant. The graft donor may have given rise to some T cells. Sample: CD8+ T cells from blood, taken 24 months after liver transplant. The CDR3 bases are TGCGCCAGCAGCTGGACAGGACCGAACACTGAAGCTTTCTTT. Protein: CASSWTGPNTEAFF.